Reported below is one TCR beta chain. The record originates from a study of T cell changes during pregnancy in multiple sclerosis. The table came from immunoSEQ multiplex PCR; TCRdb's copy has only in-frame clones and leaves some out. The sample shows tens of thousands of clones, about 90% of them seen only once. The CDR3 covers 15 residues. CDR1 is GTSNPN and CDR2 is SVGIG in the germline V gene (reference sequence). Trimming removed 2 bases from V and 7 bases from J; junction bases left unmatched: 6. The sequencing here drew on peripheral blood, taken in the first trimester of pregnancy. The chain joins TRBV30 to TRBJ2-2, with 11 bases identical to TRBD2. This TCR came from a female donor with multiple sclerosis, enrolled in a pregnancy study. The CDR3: CAWSLLAGAVGELFF. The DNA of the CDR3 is TGTGCCTGGAGTCTACTAGCGGGAGCGGTCGGGGAGCTGTTTTTT.